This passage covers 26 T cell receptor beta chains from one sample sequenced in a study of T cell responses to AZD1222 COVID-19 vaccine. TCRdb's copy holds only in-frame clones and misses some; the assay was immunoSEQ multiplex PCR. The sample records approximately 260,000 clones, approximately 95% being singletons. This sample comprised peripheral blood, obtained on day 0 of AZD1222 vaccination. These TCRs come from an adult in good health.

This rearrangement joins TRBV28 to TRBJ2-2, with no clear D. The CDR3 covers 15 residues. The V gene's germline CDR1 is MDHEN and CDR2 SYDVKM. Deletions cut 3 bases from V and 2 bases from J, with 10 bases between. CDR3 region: CASSFPPQNTGELFF. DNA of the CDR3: TGTGCCAGCAGTTTTCCCCCTCAAAACACCGGGGAGCTGTTTTTT.

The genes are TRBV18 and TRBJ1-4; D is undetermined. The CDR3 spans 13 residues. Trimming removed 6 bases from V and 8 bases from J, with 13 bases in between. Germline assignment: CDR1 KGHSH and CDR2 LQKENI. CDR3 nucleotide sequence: TGTGCCAGCTCCGTGACAAGGGAGGAAAAACTGTTTTTT. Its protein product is CASSVTREEKLFF.

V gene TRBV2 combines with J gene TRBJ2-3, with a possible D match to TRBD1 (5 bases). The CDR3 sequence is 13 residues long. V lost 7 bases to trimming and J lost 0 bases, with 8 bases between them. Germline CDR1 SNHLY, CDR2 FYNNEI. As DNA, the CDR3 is TGTGCCAGCAAGACAGTTAGCACAGATACGCAGTATTTT. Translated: CASKTVSTDTQYF.

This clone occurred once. The CDR3 sequence is CASSNRGLNSPLHF. In nucleotides, the CDR3 is TGTGCCAGCAGTAACAGGGGGCTTAATTCACCCCTCCACTTT. This chain uses TRBV6-5 with TRBJ1-6; 9 bases are shared with TRBD1. CDR3 length: 14 residues. Germline CDR1 and CDR2: MNHEY and SVGAGI. Losses at the gene ends were 5 bases for V and 6 bases for J; bases not matched to a gene: 2.

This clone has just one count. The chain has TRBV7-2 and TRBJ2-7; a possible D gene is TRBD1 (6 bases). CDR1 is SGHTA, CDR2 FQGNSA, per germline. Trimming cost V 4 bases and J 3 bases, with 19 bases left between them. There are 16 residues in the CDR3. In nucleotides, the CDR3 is TGTGCCAGCAGCTCGCCCCTAAGGGGCAGGGGCTACGAGCAGTACTTC. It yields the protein CASSSPLRGRGYEQYF.

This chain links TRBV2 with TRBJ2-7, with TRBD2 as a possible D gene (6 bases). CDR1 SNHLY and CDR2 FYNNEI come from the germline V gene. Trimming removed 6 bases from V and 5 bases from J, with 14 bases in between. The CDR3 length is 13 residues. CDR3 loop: CASSPEGRDEQYF. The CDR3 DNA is TGTGCCAGCAGCCCGGAGGGAAGGGACGAGCAGTACTTC.

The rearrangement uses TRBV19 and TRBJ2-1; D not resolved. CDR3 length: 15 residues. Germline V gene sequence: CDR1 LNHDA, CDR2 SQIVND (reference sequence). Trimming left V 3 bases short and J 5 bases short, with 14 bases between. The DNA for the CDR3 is TGTGCCAGTAGTATTCGGATGGTAGAGAACAATGAGCAGTTCTTC. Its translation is CASSIRMVENNEQFF.

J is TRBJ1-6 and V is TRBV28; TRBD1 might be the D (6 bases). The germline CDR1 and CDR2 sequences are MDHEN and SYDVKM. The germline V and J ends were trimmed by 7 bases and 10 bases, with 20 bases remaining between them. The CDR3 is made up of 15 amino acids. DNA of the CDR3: TGTGCCAGCAATTCTCGAGGGGGGGGATCCTCACCCCTCCACTTT. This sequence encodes CASNSRGGGSSPLHF. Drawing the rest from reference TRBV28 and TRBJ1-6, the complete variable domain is DVKVTQSSRYLVKRTGEKVFLECVQDMDHENMFWYRQDPGLGLRLIYFSYDVKMKEKGDIPEGYSVSREKKERFSLILESASTNQTSMYLCASNSRGGGSSPLHFGNGTRLTVT.

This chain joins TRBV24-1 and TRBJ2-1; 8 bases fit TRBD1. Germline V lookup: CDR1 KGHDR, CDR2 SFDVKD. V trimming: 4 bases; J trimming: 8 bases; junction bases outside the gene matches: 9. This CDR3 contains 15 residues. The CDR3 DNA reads TGTGCCACCAGTGACTCTGGACAGGGTGGCGATGAGCAGTTCTTC. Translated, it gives CATSDSGQGGDEQFF.

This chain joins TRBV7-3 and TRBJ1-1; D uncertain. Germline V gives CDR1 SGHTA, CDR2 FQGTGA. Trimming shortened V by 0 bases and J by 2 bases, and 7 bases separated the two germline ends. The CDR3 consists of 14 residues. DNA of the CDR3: TGTGCCAGCAGCTTAACCAGCCGAAACACTGAAGCTTTCTTT. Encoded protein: CASSLTSRNTEAFF.

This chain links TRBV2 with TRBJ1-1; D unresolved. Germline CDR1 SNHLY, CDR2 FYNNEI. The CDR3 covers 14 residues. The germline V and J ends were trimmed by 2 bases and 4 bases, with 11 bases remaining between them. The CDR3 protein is CASSEMEVSTEAFF. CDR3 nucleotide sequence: TGTGCCAGCAGTGAAATGGAGGTGAGCACTGAAGCTTTCTTT.

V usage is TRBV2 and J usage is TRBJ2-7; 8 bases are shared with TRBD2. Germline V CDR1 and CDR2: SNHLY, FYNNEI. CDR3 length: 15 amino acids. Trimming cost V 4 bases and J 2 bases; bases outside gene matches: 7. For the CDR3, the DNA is TGTGCCAGCAGTGCCGGGAGCGGGGGAACCTACGAGCAGTACTTC. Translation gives CASSAGSGGTYEQYF.

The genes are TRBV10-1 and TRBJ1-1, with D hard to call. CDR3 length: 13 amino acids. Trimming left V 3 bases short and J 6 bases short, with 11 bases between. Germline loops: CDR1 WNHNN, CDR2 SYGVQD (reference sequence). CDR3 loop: CASSDSRKAEAFF. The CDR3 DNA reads TGCGCCAGCAGTGACTCCCGTAAGGCTGAAGCTTTCTTT.

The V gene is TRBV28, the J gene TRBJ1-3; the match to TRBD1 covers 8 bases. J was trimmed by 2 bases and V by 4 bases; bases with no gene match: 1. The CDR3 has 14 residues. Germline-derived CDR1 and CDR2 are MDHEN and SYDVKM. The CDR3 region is CASSSTGAGNTIYF. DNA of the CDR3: TGTGCCAGCAGTTCGACAGGGGCTGGAAACACCATATATTTT.

The DNA of the CDR3 is TGTGCCAGCAGTGGCGCCGGGGCGGGTGCCTACGAGCAGTACTTC. This sequence encodes CASSGAGAGAYEQYF. The chain employs TRBV25-1 and TRBJ2-7; D possibly matches TRBD1 or TRBD2 (5 bases each). Germline-derived CDR1 and CDR2 are MGHDK and SYGVNS. Trimming removed 4 bases at V and 2 bases at J, with 15 bases between. The length of the CDR3 is 15 residues.

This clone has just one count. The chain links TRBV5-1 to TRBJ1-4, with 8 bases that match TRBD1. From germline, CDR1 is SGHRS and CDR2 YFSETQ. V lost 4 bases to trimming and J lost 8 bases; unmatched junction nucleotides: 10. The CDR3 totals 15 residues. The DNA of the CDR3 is TGCGCCAGCAGCGCGAACAGGGGGGAAATAGAAAAACTGTTTTTT. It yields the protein CASSANRGEIEKLFF.

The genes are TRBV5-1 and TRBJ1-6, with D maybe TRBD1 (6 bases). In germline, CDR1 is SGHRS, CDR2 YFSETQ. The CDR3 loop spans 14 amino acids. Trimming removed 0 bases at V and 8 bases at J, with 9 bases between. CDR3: CASSLGQADSPLHF. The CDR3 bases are TGCGCCAGCAGCTTGGGACAGGCGGATTCACCCCTCCACTTT.

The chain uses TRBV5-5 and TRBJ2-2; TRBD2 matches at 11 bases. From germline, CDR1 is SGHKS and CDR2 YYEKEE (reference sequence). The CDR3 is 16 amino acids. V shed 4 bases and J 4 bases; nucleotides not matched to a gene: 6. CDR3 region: CASSRTSGRATGELFF. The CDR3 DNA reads TGTGCCAGCAGCCGGACTAGCGGGCGGGCCACCGGGGAGCTGTTTTTT.

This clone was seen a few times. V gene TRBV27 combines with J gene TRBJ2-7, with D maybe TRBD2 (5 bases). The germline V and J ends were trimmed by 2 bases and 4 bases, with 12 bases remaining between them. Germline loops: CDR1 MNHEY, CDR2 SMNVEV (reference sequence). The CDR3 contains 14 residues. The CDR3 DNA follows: TGTGCCAGCAGTTTAGGGCGTGGAGGTTACGAGCAGTACTTC. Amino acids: CASSLGRGGYEQYF.

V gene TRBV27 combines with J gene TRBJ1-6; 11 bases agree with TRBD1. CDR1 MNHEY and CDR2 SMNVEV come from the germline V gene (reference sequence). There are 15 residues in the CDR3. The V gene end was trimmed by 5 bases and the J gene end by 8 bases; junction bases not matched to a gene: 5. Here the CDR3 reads CASSPGTGGDSPLHF. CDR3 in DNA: TGTGCCAGCAGTCCCGGGACAGGGGGAGATTCACCCCTCCACTTT.

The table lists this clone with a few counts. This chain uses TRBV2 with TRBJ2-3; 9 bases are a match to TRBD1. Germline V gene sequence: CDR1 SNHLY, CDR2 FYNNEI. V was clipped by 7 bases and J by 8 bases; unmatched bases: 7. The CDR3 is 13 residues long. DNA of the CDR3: TGTGCCAGCACATGGACAGGGGAGGGTACGCAGTATTTT. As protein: CASTWTGEGTQYF.

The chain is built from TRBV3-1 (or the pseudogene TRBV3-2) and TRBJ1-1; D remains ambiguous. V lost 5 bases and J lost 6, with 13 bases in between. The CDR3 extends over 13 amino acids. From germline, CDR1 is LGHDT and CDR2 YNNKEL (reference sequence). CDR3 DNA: TGTGCCAGCAGCGTTTCTTATACGGCTGAAGCTTTCTTT. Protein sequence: CASSVSYTAEAFF.

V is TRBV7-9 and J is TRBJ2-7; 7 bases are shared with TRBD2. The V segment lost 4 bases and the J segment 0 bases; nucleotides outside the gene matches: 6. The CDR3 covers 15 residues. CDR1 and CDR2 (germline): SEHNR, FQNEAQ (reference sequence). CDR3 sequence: CASSSGRESSYEQYF. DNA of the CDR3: TGTGCCAGCAGCTCGGGGCGGGAGAGCTCCTACGAGCAGTACTTC.

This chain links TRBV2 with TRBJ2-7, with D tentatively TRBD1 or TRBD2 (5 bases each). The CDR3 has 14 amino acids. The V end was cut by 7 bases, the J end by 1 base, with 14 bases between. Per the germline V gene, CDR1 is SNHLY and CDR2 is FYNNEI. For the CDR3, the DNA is TGTGCCAGCAAGCGGCAGGGTAGATCCTACGAGCAGTACTTC. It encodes CASKRQGRSYEQYF.

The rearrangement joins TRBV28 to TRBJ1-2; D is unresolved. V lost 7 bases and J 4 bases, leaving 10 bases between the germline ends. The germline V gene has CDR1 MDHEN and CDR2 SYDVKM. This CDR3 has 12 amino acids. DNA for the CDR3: TGTGCCAGCAAAGGCGAAACCTATGGCTACACCTTC. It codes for CASKGETYGYTF.

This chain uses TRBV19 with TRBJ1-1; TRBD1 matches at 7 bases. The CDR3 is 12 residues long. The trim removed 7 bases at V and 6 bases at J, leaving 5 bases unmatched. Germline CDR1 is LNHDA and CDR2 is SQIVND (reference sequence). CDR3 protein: CASTPGGPEAFF. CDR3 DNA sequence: TGTGCCAGTACCCCAGGGGGACCTGAAGCTTTCTTT.